Below, 29 T cell receptor beta chains from the same sample are listed, as sequenced in a study of shared clonotypes between healthy human individuals. The data were produced by immunoSEQ multiplex PCR, yet TCRdb's version contains in-frame clones alone and is incomplete. The sample carries approximately 700,000 clones, 60% to 75% recorded once. The sample comprised memory CD4+ T cells sorted from blood. Documented subset: CD45RA-negative fraction. Source of these receptors: a woman aged 25 to 39 in good health.

This clone was detected ten times or more. This same CDR3 is encoded by further DNA sequences in the sample. The gene calls are TRBV5-1 and TRBJ1-1; 11 bases line up with TRBD1. The CDR3 runs 14 residues. The J segment lost 4 bases and the V segment lost 4 bases, leaving 3 bases of the junction unmatched. From germline, CDR1 is SGHRS and CDR2 YFSETQ. In DNA form, the CDR3 reads TGCGCCAGCAGCCCCGGGACAGGGGGCACTGAAGCTTTCTTT. Amino acid sequence: CASSPGTGGTEAFF. Supplemented by reference TRBV5-1 and TRBJ1-1, the full variable domain reads KAGVTQTPRYLIKTRGQQVTLSCSPISGHRSVSWYQQTPGQGLQFLFEYFSETQRNKGNFPGRFSGRQFSNSRSEMNVSTLELGDSALYLCASSPGTGGTEAFFGQGTRLTVV.

This chain joins TRBV5-4 and TRBJ2-3; 11 nucleotides align to TRBD2. Germline V CDR1 and CDR2: SGHNT, YYREEE (reference sequence). The V and J ends lost 2 bases and 3 bases, in that order; junction bases with no gene match: 8. This CDR3 has 17 residues. This CDR3 reads CASSFKLAGVVTDTQYF. In DNA form, the CDR3 reads TGTGCCAGCAGCTTCAAACTAGCGGGAGTGGTGACAGATACGCAGTATTTT.

The rearrangement joins TRBV4-1 to TRBJ2-2; 10 bases line up with TRBD1. Per the germline V gene, CDR1 is MGHRA and CDR2 is YSYEKL. The CDR3 length is 15 residues. Trimming at V came to 3 bases and at J to 5 bases, leaving 3 bases not matched to a gene. The CDR3 loop reads CASSQGTGATGELFF. For the CDR3, the DNA is TGCGCCAGCAGCCAGGGGACAGGGGCGACCGGGGAGCTGTTTTTT.

This chain joins TRBV9 and TRBJ1-5; 8 bases align to TRBD1. Germline values: CDR1 SGDLS, CDR2 YYNGEE. Germline trimming cut 3 bases from V and 3 bases from J; bases unmatched to any gene: 8. The CDR3 consists of 16 residues. DNA for the CDR3: TGTGCCAGCAGCGCGAACACAGGGGGGGCCAATCAGCCCCAGCATTTT. Its translation: CASSANTGGANQPQHF. Supplemented by reference TRBV9 and TRBJ1-5, the full variable domain reads DSGVTQTPKHLITATGQRVTLRCSPRSGDLSVYWYQQSLDQGLQFLIQYYNGEERAKGNILERFSAQQFPDLHSELNLSSLELGDSALYFCASSANTGGANQPQHFGDGTRLSIL.

The gene calls are TRBV6-1 and TRBJ2-1; 7 bases are shared with TRBD1. This CDR3 is 15 amino acids long. V lost 5 bases to trimming and J lost 2 bases; unmatched junction nucleotides: 6. Germline V lookup: CDR1 MNHNS, CDR2 SASEGT. The CDR3 loop reads CASSLDRDPYNEQFF. CDR3 DNA sequence: TGTGCCAGCAGTCTCGACAGGGATCCCTACAATGAGCAGTTCTTC.

There are many counts of this clone. This chain links TRBV28 with TRBJ1-2; 7 bases map to TRBD1. Looked up from germline, CDR1 is MDHEN and CDR2 is SYDVKM. V lost 2 bases to trimming and J lost 6 bases; unmatched junction nucleotides: 12. The length of the CDR3 is 16 residues. Here the CDR3 reads CASSLGPDRLDNGYTF. The DNA of the CDR3 is TGTGCCAGCAGTTTAGGCCCGGACAGGTTGGATAATGGCTACACCTTC.

The J gene is TRBJ2-7, the V gene TRBV27; 7 positions agree with TRBD1. There are 13 residues in the CDR3. Trimming took 8 bases from V and 2 from J; bases not matched to a gene: 6. CDR1 MNHEY and CDR2 SMNVEV come from the germline V gene (reference sequence). The CDR3 nucleotides read TGTGCCAGCGGCCCGACAGGGCCCTACGAGCAGTACTTC. It specifies CASGPTGPYEQYF.

This clone showed up just a few times. Other DNA sequences in this specimen translate into the identical CDR3. The chain has TRBV7-3 and TRBJ2-5; 10 nucleotides align to TRBD1. In germline, CDR1 is SGHTA, CDR2 FQGTGA. V lost 5 bases, J lost 5 bases, and 2 bases stayed unmatched. CDR3 length: 13 residues. The CDR3 DNA sequence: TGTGCCAGCAGCCGGGACAGGGGTGAGACCCAGTACTTC. Amino acid sequence: CASSRDRGETQYF.

This clone was counted a few times. The gene calls are TRBV7-2 and TRBJ2-2, with no clear D. Per the germline V gene, CDR1 is SGHTA and CDR2 is FQGNSA. This CDR3 is built from 16 residues. The V end lost 5 bases, the J end lost 1 base, and 14 bases lay between the germline ends. The CDR3 DNA sequence: TGTGCCAGCAGCCATATAAACGTTCTGAACACCGGGGAGCTGTTTTTT. Amino acids: CASSHINVLNTGELFF.

This chain joins TRBV18 and TRBJ1-4; a possible D gene is TRBD1 (5 bases). The CDR3 contains 14 residues. Trimming took 5 bases from V and 4 from J, leaving 11 bases between them. CDR1 KGHSH and CDR2 LQKENI come from the germline V gene. The CDR3 here is CASSSQGGNEKLFF. As DNA, the CDR3 is TGTGCCAGCTCATCCCAGGGAGGTAATGAAAAACTGTTTTTT.

The chain has TRBV29-1 and TRBJ2-2, with a weak D call TRBD1 (6 bases). The CDR3 spans 15 residues. Trimming stripped 6 bases from V and 0 bases from J, with 14 bases between. CDR1 is SQVTM and CDR2 is ANQGSEA in the germline V gene. This chain's CDR3 is CSVSQGPANTGELFF. The CDR3, as DNA: TGCAGCGTGTCCCAGGGGCCTGCGAACACCGGGGAGCTGTTTTTT.

About this clone: A much larger clone differs by one base, so this may be a read error. Different DNA sequences within this sample yield the same CDR3. The chain is built from TRBV11-2 and TRBJ2-1; the D is unclear. Trimming removed 1 base from V and 0 bases from J, with 4 bases in between. Germline V gene data show CDR1 as SGHAT and CDR2 as FQNNGV. The CDR3 is 14 amino acids. CDR3 nucleotide sequence: TGTGCCAGCAGCTTAGGCAGCTCCTACAATGAGCAGTTCTTC. Amino acids: CASSLGSSYNEQFF.

CDR3 nucleotide sequence: TGCAGCCTACAGACAGGGGGCTATGAGCAGTTCTTC. This gives the protein CSLQTGGYEQFF. V usage is TRBV29-1 and J usage is TRBJ2-1; 10 bases align to TRBD1. Losses at the gene ends were 8 bases for V and 8 bases for J; bases not matched to a gene: 6. The CDR3 sequence is 12 residues long. From germline, CDR1 is SQVTM and CDR2 ANQGSEA.

CDR3: CASSLDRGTEAFF. The DNA for the CDR3 is TGTGCCAGCAGTTTAGACAGGGGCACTGAAGCTTTCTTT. The chain is built from TRBV6-4 and TRBJ1-1; TRBD1 aligns across 8 bases. J gave up 4 bases and V 5 bases, and 3 bases lay outside the gene matches. Germline V CDR1 and CDR2: MRHNA, SNTAGT. The CDR3 extends over 13 amino acids.

V usage is TRBV28 and J usage is TRBJ2-3, with 9 bases lining up with TRBD2. Germline V gene sequence: CDR1 MDHEN, CDR2 SYDVKM. The CDR3 is 16 residues long. The junction had 13 bases not matched to a gene; V was cut back by 7 bases and J by 5 bases. The CDR3 bases are TGTGCCAGCAATACGGCCGCGGCGGGAGGGGGAGATACGCAGTATTTT. The encoded protein is CASNTAAAGGGDTQYF.

This clone has more than one count but fewer than ten. This chain joins TRBV18 and TRBJ2-7; 8 bases map to TRBD1. V gave up 2 bases and J gave up 5 bases; unmatched junction bases: 8. CDR3 length: 15 residues. Germline-derived CDR1 and CDR2 are KGHSH and LQKENI. The CDR3 coding sequence is TGTGCCAGCTCACCAAAACGGACAGGGAAAGACGAGCAGTACTTC. Amino acid sequence: CASSPKRTGKDEQYF.

The chain recombines TRBV14 with TRBJ2-1; tentative D call: TRBD1 (5 bases). CDR3 length: 15 residues. V lost 2 bases to trimming and J lost 5 bases, with 13 bases between them. The germline gives CDR1 SGHDN, CDR2 FVKESK. The DNA for the CDR3 is TGTGCCAGCAGCCAACTAGGGATGGGGCACAATGAGCAGTTCTTC. The encoded protein is CASSQLGMGHNEQFF.

About this clone itself: At the DNA level, this CDR3 is encoded by other sequences in the same sample as well. The rearrangement uses TRBV28 and TRBJ1-1; D remains ambiguous. V shed 3 bases and J shed 4 bases, with 3 bases lying between them. The CDR3 has 11 amino acids. The germline gives CDR1 MDHEN, CDR2 SYDVKM. In DNA form, the CDR3 reads TGTGCCAGCAGTTTGGGCACTGAAGCTTTCTTT. It translates to CASSLGTEAFF. Together with reference TRBV28 and TRBJ1-1, the CDR3 gives the full variable domain: DVKVTQSSRYLVKRTGEKVFLECVQDMDHENMFWYRQDPGLGLRLIYFSYDVKMKEKGDIPEGYSVSREKKERFSLILESASTNQTSMYLCASSLGTEAFFGQGTRLTVV.

The CDR3 protein is CSVGDRLSETQYF. CDR3 nucleotide sequence: TGCAGCGTGGGGGACAGGTTGTCAGAGACCCAGTACTTC. The chain has TRBV29-1 and TRBJ2-5; TRBD1 agrees at 8 bases. This CDR3 has 13 residues. Germline V gene data show CDR1 as SQVTM and CDR2 as ANQGSEA. With 6 bases clipped from V and 4 bases from J, the junction kept 7 bases outside the gene matches. The complete variable domain, with remaining parts taken from reference TRBV29-1 and TRBJ2-5, reads SAVISQKPSRDICQRGTSLTIQCQVDSQVTMMFWYRQQPGQSLTLIATANQGSEATYESGFVIDKFPISRPNLTFSTLTVSNMSPEDSSIYLCSVGDRLSETQYFGPGTRLLVL.

V and J are TRBV6-4 and TRBJ2-7; D gene unclear. The CDR3 length is 16 residues. From germline, CDR1 is MRHNA and CDR2 SNTAGT. Trimming took 0 bases from V and 2 from J, leaving 14 bases between them. The CDR3 here is CASSDSIAEDTYEQYF. For the CDR3, the DNA is TGTGCCAGCAGTGACTCGATCGCAGAGGATACCTACGAGCAGTACTTC.

This clone appeared once. The chain employs TRBV25-1 and TRBJ2-7; 10 bases map to TRBD2. V trimming: 2 bases; J trimming: 6 bases; junction bases outside the gene matches: 10. CDR1 MGHDK and CDR2 SYGVNS come from the germline V gene. This CDR3 region has 16 residues. The CDR3 DNA follows: TGTGCCAGCAGTGAAAAGGTGGGTCTAGCGGGAGCCGAGCAGTACTTC. This gives the protein CASSEKVGLAGAEQYF.

Comment on this clone: The same CDR3 arises from other DNA sequences in this sample as well. The chain carries TRBV5-1 and TRBJ2-3; D unclear. V lost 0 bases to trimming and J lost 2 bases, with 7 bases between them. CDR3 length: 14 residues. Germline loops: CDR1 SGHRS, CDR2 YFSETQ. The CDR3 sequence is CASSLGRNTDTQYF. As DNA, the CDR3 is TGCGCCAGCAGCTTGGGGCGGAACACAGATACGCAGTATTTT.

V and J are TRBV14 and TRBJ2-1, with TRBD2 matching over 13 bases. Germline CDR1 is SGHDN and CDR2 is FVKESK. The V segment lost 4 bases and the J segment 8 bases; nucleotides outside the gene matches: 11. The CDR3 runs 17 residues. The CDR3 spells CASSLRTSGSIADEQFF. The CDR3 bases are TGTGCCAGCAGCCTCAGGACTAGCGGGAGTATAGCGGATGAGCAGTTCTTC.

This chain connects TRBV5-8 to TRBJ2-7; TRBD2 aligns across 7 bases. The CDR3 extends over 12 amino acids. Germline CDR1 is SGHTS and CDR2 is YDEGEE. V shed 5 bases and J 8 bases; nucleotides not matched to a gene: 7. The CDR3 reads CASRPLAIQQYF. CDR3 coding DNA: TGTGCCAGCAGGCCACTAGCGATCCAGCAGTACTTC.

The chain links TRBV28 to TRBJ2-3; TRBD1 matches 7 bases. CDR1 and CDR2 (germline): MDHEN, SYDVKM. The CDR3 extends over 16 amino acids. V shed 5 bases and J 2 bases; nucleotides not matched to a gene: 10. CDR3 loop: CASSRLTGDVTDTQYF. For the CDR3, the DNA is TGTGCCAGCAGTCGACTCACAGGGGACGTCACAGATACGCAGTATTTT. Variable domain in full (rest from reference TRBV28 and TRBJ2-3): DVKVTQSSRYLVKRTGEKVFLECVQDMDHENMFWYRQDPGLGLRLIYFSYDVKMKEKGDIPEGYSVSREKKERFSLILESASTNQTSMYLCASSRLTGDVTDTQYFGPGTRLTVL.

As concerns this clone: The sample contains more than one DNA sequence encoding this CDR3. The V and J genes are TRBV5-1 and TRBJ2-5; maybe TRBD2 (6 bases). Germline values: CDR1 SGHRS, CDR2 YFSETQ. The CDR3 loop spans 14 amino acids. V was pared by 4 bases and J by 0 bases, with 10 bases between. CDR3 sequence reads: CASSPRENQETQYF. The CDR3 nucleotides are TGCGCCAGCAGCCCCCGGGAGAACCAAGAGACCCAGTACTTC.

CDR3 in DNA: TGTGCCAGCAGCGGGACGGTTCGAATAACAGATACGCAGTATTTT. This codes for CASSGTVRITDTQYF. J is TRBJ2-3 and V is TRBV28; either TRBD1 or TRBD2 may fit D (5 bases each). Deletions cut 6 bases from V and 3 bases from J, with 16 bases between. This CDR3 contains 15 residues. CDR1 and CDR2 (germline): MDHEN, SYDVKM.

The V gene is TRBV19, the J gene TRBJ2-3; no reliable D call. CDR3 length equals 14 residues. V was shortened by 3 bases and J by 3 bases, with 10 bases between the two germline ends. Germline-derived CDR1 and CDR2 are LNHDA and SQIVND (reference sequence). In nucleotides, the CDR3 is TGTGCCAGTAGTATGCTGGGTCAGACAGATACGCAGTATTTT. Translation: CASSMLGQTDTQYF.

The chain employs TRBV6-6 and TRBJ2-2, with TRBD1 identical over 7 bases. The V segment lost 4 bases and the J segment 2 bases; nucleotides outside the gene matches: 4. Germline V gives CDR1 MNHNY, CDR2 SVGAGI (reference sequence). There are 15 residues in the CDR3. The CDR3 region has the DNA TGTGCCAGCAGTTTGACAGGGCACAACACCGGGGAGCTGTTTTTT. It encodes CASSLTGHNTGELFF.